This T cell receptor (beta chain) was sequenced in a study of shared clonotypes between healthy human individuals. Overall study results and limits: Estimated clonotype richness was generally higher in naive than memory subsets.

A note on this clone: Its specificity is not known.

Method: immunoSEQ multiplex PCR; TCRdb's copy keeps in-frame clones and lacks some. Counted here are about 2.3 million clones, around 93% occurring once; the ten biggest clones make up 0.37%. CDR3 length equals 14 residues. Per the germline V gene, CDR1 is SGHTS and CDR2 is YDEGEE. V lost 2 bases and J 3 bases, leaving 12 bases between the germline ends. This chain uses TRBV5-8 with TRBJ2-7; D remains unclear. Source material: naive CD4+ T cells from PBMCs. Subset indicated: CD45RA+ positively selected. The sequence derives from a man aged 18 to 35 in good health. Some clones in this sample may be carry-over from other donors' samples. The CDR3: CASSFRSRRYEQYF. The CDR3 region has the DNA TGTGCCAGCAGCTTCCGGTCCAGACGCTACGAGCAGTACTTC.